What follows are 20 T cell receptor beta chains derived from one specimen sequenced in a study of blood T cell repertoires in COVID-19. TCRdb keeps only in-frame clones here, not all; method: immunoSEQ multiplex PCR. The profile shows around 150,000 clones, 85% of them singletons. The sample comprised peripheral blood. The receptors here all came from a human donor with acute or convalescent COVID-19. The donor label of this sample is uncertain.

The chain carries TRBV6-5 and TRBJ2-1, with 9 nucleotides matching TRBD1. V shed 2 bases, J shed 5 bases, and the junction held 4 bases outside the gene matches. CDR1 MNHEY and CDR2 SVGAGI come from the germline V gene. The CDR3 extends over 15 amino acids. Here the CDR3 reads CASSYDRGINNEQFF. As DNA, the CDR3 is TGTGCCAGCAGTTACGACAGGGGGATAAACAATGAGCAGTTCTTC.

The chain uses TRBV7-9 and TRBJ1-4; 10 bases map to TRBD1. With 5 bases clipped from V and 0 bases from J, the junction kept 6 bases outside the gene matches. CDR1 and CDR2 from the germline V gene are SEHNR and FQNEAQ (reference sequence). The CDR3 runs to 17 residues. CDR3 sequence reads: CASSARQGASTNEKLFF. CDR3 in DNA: TGTGCCAGCAGCGCCCGACAGGGGGCTTCAACTAATGAAAAACTGTTTTTT.

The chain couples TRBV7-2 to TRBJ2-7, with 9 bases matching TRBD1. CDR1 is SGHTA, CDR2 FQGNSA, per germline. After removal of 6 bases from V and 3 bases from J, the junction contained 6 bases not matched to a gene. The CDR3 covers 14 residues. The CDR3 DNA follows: TGTGCCAGCAGTCGGGGGACAGGGTTCTACGAGCAGTACTTC. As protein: CASSRGTGFYEQYF.

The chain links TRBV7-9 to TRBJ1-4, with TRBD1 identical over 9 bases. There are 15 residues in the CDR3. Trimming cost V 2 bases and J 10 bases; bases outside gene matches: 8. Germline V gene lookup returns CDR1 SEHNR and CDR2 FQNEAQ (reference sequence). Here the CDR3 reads CASSLIGTGQGKLFF. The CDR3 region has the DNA TGTGCCAGCAGCTTAATAGGGACAGGGCAGGGAAAACTGTTTTTT.

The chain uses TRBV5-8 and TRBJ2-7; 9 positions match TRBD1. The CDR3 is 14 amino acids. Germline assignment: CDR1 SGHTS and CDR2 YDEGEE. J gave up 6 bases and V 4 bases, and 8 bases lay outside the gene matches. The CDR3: CASSRQGGLSEQYF. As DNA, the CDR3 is TGTGCCAGCAGCAGACAGGGGGGACTAAGCGAGCAGTACTTC.

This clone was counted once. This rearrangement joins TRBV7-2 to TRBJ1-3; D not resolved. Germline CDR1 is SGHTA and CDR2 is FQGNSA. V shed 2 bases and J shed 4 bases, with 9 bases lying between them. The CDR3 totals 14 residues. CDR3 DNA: TGTGCCAGCAGCTTATCCCCCTCGGGAAACACCATATATTTT. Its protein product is CASSLSPSGNTIYF.

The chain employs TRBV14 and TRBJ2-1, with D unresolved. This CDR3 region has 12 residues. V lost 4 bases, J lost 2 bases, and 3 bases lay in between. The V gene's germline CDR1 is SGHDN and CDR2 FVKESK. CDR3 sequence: CASSPAYNEQFF. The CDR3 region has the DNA TGTGCCAGCAGCCCGGCCTACAATGAGCAGTTCTTC.

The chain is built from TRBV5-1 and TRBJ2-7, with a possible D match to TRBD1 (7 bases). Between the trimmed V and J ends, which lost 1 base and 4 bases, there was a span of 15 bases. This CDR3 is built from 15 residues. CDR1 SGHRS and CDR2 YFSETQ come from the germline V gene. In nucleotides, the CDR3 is TGCGCCAGCAGCTTGACAGGAGGGGGCGGTTACGAGCAGTACTTC. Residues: CASSLTGGGGYEQYF. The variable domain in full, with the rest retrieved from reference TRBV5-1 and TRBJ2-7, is KAGVTQTPRYLIKTRGQQVTLSCSPISGHRSVSWYQQTPGQGLQFLFEYFSETQRNKGNFPGRFSGRQFSNSRSEMNVSTLELGDSALYLCASSLTGGGGYEQYFGPGTRLTVT.

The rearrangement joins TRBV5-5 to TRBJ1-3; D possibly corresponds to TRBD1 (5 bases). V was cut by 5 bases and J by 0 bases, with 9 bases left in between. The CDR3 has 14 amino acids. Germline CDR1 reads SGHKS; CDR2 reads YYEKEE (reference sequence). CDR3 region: CASRVGDSGNTIYF. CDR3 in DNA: TGTGCCAGCAGAGTAGGGGACTCTGGAAACACCATATATTTT.

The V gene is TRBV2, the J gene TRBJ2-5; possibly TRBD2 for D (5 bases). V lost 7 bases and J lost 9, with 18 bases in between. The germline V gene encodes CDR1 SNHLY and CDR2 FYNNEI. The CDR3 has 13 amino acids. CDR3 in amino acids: CASKRFRELAQYF. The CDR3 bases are TGTGCCAGCAAGCGGTTCCGGGAATTGGCCCAGTACTTC.

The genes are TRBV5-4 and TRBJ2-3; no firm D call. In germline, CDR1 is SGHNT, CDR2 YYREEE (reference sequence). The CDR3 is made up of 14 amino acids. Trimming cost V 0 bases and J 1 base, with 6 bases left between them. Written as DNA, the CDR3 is TGTGCCAGCAGCTTGGGGCTTGGCACAGATACGCAGTATTTT. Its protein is CASSLGLGTDTQYF.

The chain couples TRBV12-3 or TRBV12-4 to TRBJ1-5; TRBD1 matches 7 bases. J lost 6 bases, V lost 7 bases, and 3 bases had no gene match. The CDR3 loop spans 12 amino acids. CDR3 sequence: CASMQGVQPQHF. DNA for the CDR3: TGTGCCAGCATGCAGGGGGTTCAGCCCCAGCATTTT.

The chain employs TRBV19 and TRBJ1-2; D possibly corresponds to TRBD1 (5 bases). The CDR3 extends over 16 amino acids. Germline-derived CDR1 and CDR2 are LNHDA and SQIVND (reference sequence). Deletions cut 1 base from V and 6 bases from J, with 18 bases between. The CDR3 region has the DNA TGTGCCAGTAGTATAGCATCCCCGGGGGGATGGGATGGCTACACCTTC. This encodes CASSIASPGGWDGYTF.

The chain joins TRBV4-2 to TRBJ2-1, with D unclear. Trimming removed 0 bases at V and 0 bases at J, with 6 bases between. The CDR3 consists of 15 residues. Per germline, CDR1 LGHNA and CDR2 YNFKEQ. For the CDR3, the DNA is TGTGCCAGCAGCCAAGACCCCCTCTCCTACAATGAGCAGTTCTTC. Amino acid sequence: CASSQDPLSYNEQFF.

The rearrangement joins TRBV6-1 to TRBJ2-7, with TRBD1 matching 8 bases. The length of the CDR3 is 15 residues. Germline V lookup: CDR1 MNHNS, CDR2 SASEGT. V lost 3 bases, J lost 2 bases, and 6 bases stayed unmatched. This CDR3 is CASSDRRQGPYEQYF. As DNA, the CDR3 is TGTGCCAGCAGTGACCGTAGACAGGGGCCCTACGAGCAGTACTTC.

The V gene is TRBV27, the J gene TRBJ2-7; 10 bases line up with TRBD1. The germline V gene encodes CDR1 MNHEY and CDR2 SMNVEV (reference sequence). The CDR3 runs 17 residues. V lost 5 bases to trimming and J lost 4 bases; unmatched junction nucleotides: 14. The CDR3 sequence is CASSPGDRGGIGYEQYF. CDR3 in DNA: TGTGCCAGCAGTCCAGGGGACAGGGGTGGGATCGGGTACGAGCAGTACTTC.

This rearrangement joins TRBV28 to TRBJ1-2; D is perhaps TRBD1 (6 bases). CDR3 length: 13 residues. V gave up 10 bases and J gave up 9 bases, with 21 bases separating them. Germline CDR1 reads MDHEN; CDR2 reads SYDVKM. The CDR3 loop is CATLLGGRGRYTF. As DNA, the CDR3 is TGTGCCACACTACTAGGGGGAAGAGGTCGCTACACCTTC.

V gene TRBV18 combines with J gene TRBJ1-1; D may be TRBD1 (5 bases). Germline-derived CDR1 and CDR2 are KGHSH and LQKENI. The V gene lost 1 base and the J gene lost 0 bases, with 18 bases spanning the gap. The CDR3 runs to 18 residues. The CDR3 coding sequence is TGTGCCAGCTCACCACGTTCGACAAGTCAGGGCATGAACACTGAAGCTTTCTTT. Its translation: CASSPRSTSQGMNTEAFF.

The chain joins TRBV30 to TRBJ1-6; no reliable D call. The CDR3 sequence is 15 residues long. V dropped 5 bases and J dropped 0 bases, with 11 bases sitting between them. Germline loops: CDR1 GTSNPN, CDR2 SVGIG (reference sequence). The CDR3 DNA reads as TGTGCCTGGTCGGCAGGTAGCTCCTATAATTCACCCCTCCACTTT. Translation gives CAWSAGSSYNSPLHF.

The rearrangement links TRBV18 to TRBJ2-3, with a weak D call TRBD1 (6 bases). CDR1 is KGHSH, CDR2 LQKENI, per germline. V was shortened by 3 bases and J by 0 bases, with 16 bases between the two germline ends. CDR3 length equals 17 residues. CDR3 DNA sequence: TGTGCCAGCTCACCGGGGGCCCGGCAAACTAGCACAGATACGCAGTATTTT. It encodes CASSPGARQTSTDTQYF.